This T cell receptor (beta chain) was identified in a study of cytomegalovirus exposure and HLA in healthy donors. PCR employed 60 Vbeta and 13 Jbeta primers. The protocol was immunoSEQ multiplex PCR, while the TCRdb copy is restricted to in-frame clones and leaves out a portion. The sample has 200,000 to 250,000 clones, 82% seen once; the top ten hold less than 3%. Germline V CDR1 and CDR2: SGHVS, FNYEAQ. V was clipped by 4 bases and J by 8 bases, with 9 bases between them. The CDR3 extends over 12 amino acids. Sequenced: PBMCs. The chain joins TRBV7-6 to TRBJ2-1, with D unresolved. The source is a woman between 40 and 50 years old in good health and CMV-seronegative. The CDR3: CASSSAVDEQFF. The CDR3 DNA follows: TGTGCCAGCAGCTCCGCAGTCGATGAGCAGTTCTTC.